Presented here are 24 T cell receptor beta chains from one specimen sequenced in a study of cytomegalovirus exposure and HLA in healthy donors. Use of 60 Vbeta and 13 Jbeta primers characterized the PCR. Measured with immunoSEQ multiplex PCR; TCRdb has only the in-frame clones, and not every one. This table has fewer than 40,000 clones, about four fifths appearing once. The sequenced sample was PBMCs. These TCRs come from a middle-aged woman in good health and CMV-seronegative.

Only a few counts were recorded for this clone. The chain uses TRBV10-3 and TRBJ2-7, with 8 bases lining up with TRBD2. Germline V gene lookup returns CDR1 ENHRY and CDR2 SYGVKD. The CDR3 spans 12 residues. V gave up 10 bases and J gave up 1 base; unmatched junction bases: 3. The CDR3 protein is CASRGGSYEQYV. The CDR3, as DNA: TGTGCCAGCCGGGGGGGGTCCTACGAGCAGTACGTC.

This clone has only a few counts. Here the CDR3 reads CASSSGAGGVTEAFF. The CDR3 DNA follows: TGTGCCAGCAGTTCGGGCGCGGGGGGGGTCACTGAAGCTTTCTTT. V gene TRBV6-6 combines with J gene TRBJ1-1; D possibly corresponds to TRBD1 (5 bases). CDR1 is MNHNY, CDR2 SVGAGI, per germline (reference sequence). The CDR3 sequence is 15 residues long. V lost 4 bases to trimming and J lost 4 bases, with 16 bases between them.

Turning to this clone: The junction does not match germline at one end; this may be a read error. The rearrangement links TRBV29-1 to TRBJ1-1; 12 nucleotides line up with TRBD1. CDR1 and CDR2 (germline): SQVTM, ANQGSEA. The CDR3 length is 15 residues. In DNA, the CDR3 is TGCAGCGTGGAAGCCCGGGACAGGGGGCTATATGAAGCTTTCTTT. Residues: CSVEARDRGLYEAFF.

The chain joins TRBV9 to TRBJ2-5; TRBD1 might be the D (5 bases). This CDR3 is 15 amino acids long. Germline values: CDR1 SGDLS, CDR2 YYNGEE. V lost 4 bases and J lost 5, with 18 bases in between. The CDR3 nucleotides read TGTGCCAGCAGCCCCCAGGCCTACCCAGGGGAGACCCAGTACTTC. It encodes CASSPQAYPGETQYF. Combining the CDR3 with reference TRBV9 and TRBJ2-5 gives the whole variable domain DSGVTQTPKHLITATGQRVTLRCSPRSGDLSVYWYQQSLDQGLQFLIQYYNGEERAKGNILERFSAQQFPDLHSELNLSSLELGDSALYFCASSPQAYPGETQYFGPGTRLLVL.

The chain recombines TRBV19 with TRBJ2-5, with TRBD1 matching 10 bases. The germline CDR1 and CDR2 sequences are LNHDA and SQIVND (reference sequence). The V segment lost 4 bases and the J segment 5 bases; nucleotides outside the gene matches: 13. This CDR3 comprises 17 residues. The CDR3 is CASSTATGGLSKETQYF. DNA of the CDR3: TGTGCCAGTAGTACTGCGACAGGGGGCCTTAGCAAGGAGACCCAGTACTTC.

This chain links TRBV10-2 with TRBJ2-1; TRBD2 agrees at 8 bases. Looked up from germline, CDR1 is WSHSY and CDR2 is SAAADI. The CDR3 is 14 amino acids. Trimming took 10 bases from V and 7 from J; bases not matched to a gene: 12. The CDR3 reads CATRISGVVNEQFF. Here the CDR3 DNA reads TGCGCCACCAGAATTAGCGGGGTCGTGAATGAGCAGTTCTTC.

The rearrangement links TRBV6-4 to TRBJ2-3; 11 bases match TRBD1. Looked up from germline, CDR1 is MRHNA and CDR2 is SNTAGT. The V and J ends lost 6 bases and 4 bases, in that order; junction bases with no gene match: 6. The CDR3 is made up of 15 amino acids. The CDR3 loop reads CASSETGQGADTQYF. Written as DNA, the CDR3 is TGTGCCAGCAGCGAGACGGGACAGGGGGCAGATACGCAGTATTTT.

The chain recombines TRBV16 with TRBJ2-4, with unresolved D. Looked up from germline, CDR1 is KGHSY and CDR2 is FQNENV. V shed 2 bases and J shed 0 bases, with 11 bases lying between them. This CDR3 comprises 16 residues. The CDR3, as DNA: TGTGCCAGCAGCCAAGGAGCAGAGTTAGCCAAAAACATTCAGTACTTC. Protein: CASSQGAELAKNIQYF.

The V and J genes are TRBV4-2 and TRBJ1-2, with 10 bases that match TRBD1. CDR1 and CDR2 from the germline V gene are LGHNA and YNFKEQ. The J segment lost 0 bases and the V segment lost 8 bases, leaving 6 bases of the junction unmatched. The CDR3 is made up of 15 amino acids. The CDR3 protein is CASQTTGGPNYGYTF. CDR3 nucleotides: TGTGCCAGCCAAACGACAGGGGGCCCTAACTATGGCTACACCTTC.

The V gene is TRBV6-1, the J gene TRBJ1-5, with D hard to call. Per the germline V gene, CDR1 is MNHNS and CDR2 is SASEGT. V shed 1 base and J shed 2 bases, with 15 bases lying between them. This CDR3 has 17 residues. CDR3: CASSEGTDPRGNQPQHF. The CDR3 DNA reads TGTGCCAGCAGTGAAGGGACGGACCCGAGGGGCAATCAGCCCCAGCATTTT.

This clone has more than one count but fewer than ten. The chain combines TRBV5-1 with TRBJ1-1; D may be TRBD1 (5 bases). Deletions cut 3 bases from V and 0 bases from J, with 6 bases between. This CDR3 comprises 13 residues. Per germline, CDR1 SGHRS and CDR2 YFSETQ. The DNA for the CDR3 is TGCGCCAGCAGCTCCAGGGTGAACACTGAAGCTTTCTTT. Translation: CASSSRVNTEAFF.

The V and J genes are TRBV15 and TRBJ2-7; 7 bases are a match to TRBD1. Germline assignment: CDR1 LNHNV and CDR2 YYDKDF (reference sequence). The V and J ends lost 1 base and 0 bases, in that order; junction bases with no gene match: 3. This CDR3 is built from 15 residues. The CDR3 reads CATSRVDRDSYEQYF. The CDR3 DNA follows: TGTGCCACCAGCAGAGTTGACAGGGACTCCTACGAGCAGTACTTC. Complete variable domain (other parts from reference TRBV15 and TRBJ2-7): DAMVIQNPRYQVTQFGKPVTLSCSQTLNHNVMYWYQQKSSQAPKLLFHYYDKDFNNEADTPDNFQSRRPNTSFCFLDIRSPGLGDTAMYLCATSRVDRDSYEQYFGPGTRLTVT.

The chain is built from TRBV9 and TRBJ1-5, with unresolved D. The CDR3 loop spans 13 amino acids. With 0 bases removed from V and 6 bases from J, the gap between germline ends came to 7 bases. Germline CDR1 SGDLS, CDR2 YYNGEE. CDR3 protein: CASSVGLGQPQHF. In DNA, the CDR3 is TGTGCCAGCAGCGTAGGTCTCGGTCAGCCCCAGCATTTT.

The gene calls are TRBV28 and TRBJ2-7; D tentatively reads TRBD1 or TRBD2 (5 bases each). CDR3 length equals 14 residues. Trimming cost V 3 bases and J 6 bases, with 15 bases left between them. Germline CDR1 MDHEN, CDR2 SYDVKM. DNA for the CDR3: TGTGCCAGCAGTTTCGCCAAGGATGGGGGCGAGCAGTACGTC. Its translation: CASSFAKDGGEQYV.

The rearrangement joins TRBV5-4 to TRBJ2-5; 10 bases match TRBD1. The V gene's germline CDR1 is SGHNT and CDR2 YYREEE (reference sequence). Trimming took 6 bases from V and 2 from J; bases not matched to a gene: 4. The CDR3 has 14 amino acids. This CDR3 is CASKAGQGQETQYF. The CDR3 region has the DNA TGTGCCAGCAAAGCGGGACAGGGGCAAGAGACCCAGTACTTC.

The chain links TRBV4-2 to TRBJ1-2; TRBD1 agrees at 9 bases. Germline V lookup: CDR1 LGHNA, CDR2 YNFKEQ. The V and J ends lost 3 bases and 7 bases, in that order; junction bases with no gene match: 12. CDR3 length equals 16 residues. CDR3 residues: CASSQARQGGLGGYTF. CDR3 nucleotides: TGTGCCAGCAGCCAGGCGAGACAGGGGGGGCTTGGTGGCTACACCTTC.

The chain joins TRBV5-6 to TRBJ1-1; TRBD1 agrees at 8 bases. Looked up from germline, CDR1 is SGHDT and CDR2 is YYEEEE. This CDR3 comprises 16 residues. Trimming cost V 4 bases and J 0 bases; bases outside gene matches: 8. CDR3 nucleotide sequence: TGTGCCAGCAGCCACGACAGGGGCGGGATGAACACTGAAGCTTTCTTT. Its translation is CASSHDRGGMNTEAFF.

This rearrangement joins TRBV29-1 to TRBJ2-5; tentative D call: TRBD1 (6 bases). The V gene's germline CDR1 is SQVTM and CDR2 ANQGSEA. Trimming took 6 bases from V and 4 from J, leaving 12 bases between them. The CDR3 has 12 amino acids. The CDR3 here is CSVRTDLETQYF. CDR3 nucleotides: TGCAGCGTCAGGACAGATCTAGAGACCCAGTACTTC.

The CDR3 DNA follows: TGCAGCGTGGGAGAGAACACTGAAGCTTTCTTT. Amino acids: CSVGENTEAFF. The genes are TRBV29-1 and TRBJ1-1; no definite D call. The V gene lost 6 bases and the J gene lost 1 base, with 6 bases spanning the gap. The CDR3 consists of 11 residues. In germline, CDR1 is SQVTM, CDR2 ANQGSEA. The full variable domain, rest sourced from reference TRBV29-1 and TRBJ1-1, is SAVISQKPSRDICQRGTSLTIQCQVDSQVTMMFWYRQQPGQSLTLIATANQGSEATYESGFVIDKFPISRPNLTFSTLTVSNMSPEDSSIYLCSVGENTEAFFGQGTRLTVV.

This rearrangement joins TRBV7-3 to TRBJ1-1; D may be TRBD1 (5 bases). There are 15 residues in the CDR3. V lost 5 bases and J lost 1, with 14 bases in between. Germline V gene lookup returns CDR1 SGHTA and CDR2 FQGTGA. CDR3 sequence (DNA): TGTGCCAGCAGCCCCACCGGGGGGGAGAACACTGAAGCTTTCTTT. Its translation: CASSPTGGENTEAFF.

The chain joins TRBV27 to TRBJ2-2; D gene ambiguous. Deletions cut 4 bases from V and 6 bases from J, with 18 bases between. The CDR3 runs 16 residues. Germline lookup yields CDR1 MNHEY and CDR2 SMNVEV (reference sequence). The CDR3 region is CASSSPFRRAPGELFF. The DNA of the CDR3 is TGTGCCAGCAGTTCCCCGTTTAGGAGAGCTCCCGGGGAGCTGTTTTTT.

This clone appeared once. CDR3 amino acids: CASSVGDRLLTDTQYF. In DNA form, the CDR3 reads TGTGCCAGCAGTGTAGGGGACAGGCTTTTAACAGATACGCAGTATTTT. V gene TRBV6-1 combines with J gene TRBJ2-3; 8 nucleotides line up with TRBD1. The CDR3 totals 16 residues. Germline loops: CDR1 MNHNS, CDR2 SASEGT. V dropped 4 bases and J dropped 3; count of bases not matched to a gene: 9.

The rearrangement joins TRBV7-2 to TRBJ1-2; the D is unclear. This CDR3 has 12 amino acids. The germline V gene has CDR1 SGHTA and CDR2 FQGNSA. Trimming stripped 1 base from V and 8 bases from J, with 8 bases between. The CDR3 sequence: CASSLVGGGYTF. Here the CDR3 DNA reads TGTGCCAGCAGCTTAGTTGGCGGCGGCTACACCTTC.

The gene calls are TRBV2 and TRBJ2-7; D unresolved. With 5 bases removed from V and 3 bases from J, the gap between germline ends came to 2 bases. The length of the CDR3 is 10 residues. In germline, CDR1 is SNHLY, CDR2 FYNNEI. The chain's CDR3 is CASSNYEQYV. As DNA, the CDR3 is TGTGCCAGCAGTAACTACGAGCAGTACGTC.